Listed below are T cell receptor beta chains from one sample, sequenced in a study of cytomegalovirus exposure and HLA in healthy donors. Repertoires were generated with immunoSEQ multiplex PCR, while TCRdb's copy carries only in-frame clones and drops some. The sample records approximately 160,000 clones, approximately 75% being singletons. Sequences were obtained from PBMCs. These receptors came from a woman aged 18-29 years in good health and CMV-seronegative. Both conserved end residues are part of each CDR3. A D gene is named only where the DNA matches it firmly. The size of a clone is reported for some rows only, either as once, few or many, or as a class for expanded clones.

d_gene	j_gene	v_gene	abundance	CDR3nt	CDR3aa
TRBD1	TRBJ2-1	TRBV4-1	-	TGCGCCAGCAGCCAGATAGTTTCGGGACAGCTGATCTACAATGAGCAGTTCTTC	CASSQIVSGQLIYNEQFF
TRBD1	TRBJ1-6	TRBV5-1	-	TGCGCCAGCAGCTCGGGGGGTACAGGGGGATCACGATCACCCCTCCACTTT	CASSSGGTGGSRSPLHF
-	TRBJ2-5	TRBV7-9	-	TGTGCCAGCAGCGTCGACACTGAGACCCAGTACTTC	CASSVDTETQYF
-	TRBJ2-7	TRBV7-9	-	TGTTCCAGCAGCTTTAACAGCTACGAGCAGTACTTC	CSSSFNSYEQYF
-	TRBJ1-2	TRBV6-1	-	TGTGCCAGCAGTGAATCAGGGTACTATGGCTACACCTTC	CASSESGYYGYTF
-	TRBJ2-1	TRBV6-5	once	TGTGCCAGCAGTAATGACAGGTCGACCTACAATGAGCAGTTCTTC	CASSNDRSTYNEQFF
TRBD1	TRBJ2-1	TRBV7-9	-	TGTGCCAGCCAGGGGGTACAGGGTTTAACTGAGCAGTTCTTC	CASQGVQGLTEQFF
TRBD1	TRBJ1-2	TRBV18	-	TGTGCCAGCTCACCAGTTTCGGGACAGGGGCGCGGCTACACCTTC	CASSPVSGQGRGYTF
-	TRBJ2-5	TRBV5-1	few	TGCGCCAGCAGCTGGACAATCCAGGGGACCCAGTACTTC	CASSWTIQGTQYF
-	TRBJ2-6	TRBV10-3	-	TGTGCCATCAGTGAATGGGGGGGGGCTGCCTCTGGGGCCAACGTCCTGACTTTC	CAISEWGGAASGANVLTF
TRBD2	TRBJ2-1	TRBV28	-	TGTGCCAGCAGTCCCCGGACTAGCGGGAGCGAGCAGTTCTTC	CASSPRTSGSEQFF
-	TRBJ2-5	TRBV28	-	TGTGCCAGCAGCAAGTCGGCGGTACAAGAGACCCAGTACTTC	CASSKSAVQETQYF
-	TRBJ1-1	TRBV28	-	TGTGCCAGCAGTTTACAGGTGAACACTGAAGCTTTCTTT	CASSLQVNTEAFF
-	TRBJ2-1	TRBV5-4	-	TGTGCCAGCAGCTTGGCCCCAGGCGATGAGCAGTTCTTC	CASSLAPGDEQFF
-	TRBJ1-3	TRBV18	-	TGTGCCAGCTCACCATCTGGGCAAGGAAACACCATATATTTT	CASSPSGQGNTIYF
-	TRBJ1-4	TRBV7-9	-	TGTTCCAGCAGCCCTACAGGGACAACTAATGAAAAACTGTTTTTT	CSSSPTGTTNEKLFF
-	TRBJ2-6	TRBV27	-	TGTGCCAGCAGTCACACCCAATCTGGGGCCAACGTCCTGACTTTC	CASSHTQSGANVLTF
-	TRBJ1-1	TRBV6-6	few	TGTGCCAGCAGAGTTTCGGAAGGGGAGGCTGAAGCTTTCTTT	CASRVSEGEAEAFF
TRBD2	TRBJ2-1	TRBV19	-	TGTGCCAGTAGTACAAACCGGGACTATGTCAATGAGCAGTTCTTC	CASSTNRDYVNEQFF
-	TRBJ2-1	TRBV4-2	-	TGTGCCAGCAACACCGCTAAGGGTACTAGCTCCTACAATGAGCAGTTCTTC	CASNTAKGTSSYNEQFF
TRBD1	TRBJ2-1	TRBV27	-	TGTGCCAGCAGCCGGGACAGGGCCCTCCTTATGGCCTACAATGAGCAGTTCTTC	CASSRDRALLMAYNEQFF
TRBD1	TRBJ1-3	TRBV7-9	-	TGTGCCAGCAGCTTAGAATCCCCGGGACAGGGGCGCTCTGGAAACACCATATATTTT	CASSLESPGQGRSGNTIYF
-	TRBJ2-7	TRBV25-1	-	TGTGCCAGCAGTACACCTGGGCCGGGAGTTTCATACGAGCAGTACTTC	CASSTPGPGVSYEQYF